The clone carrying this TCR beta chain was seen only a few times. V gave up 3 bases and J gave up 4 bases; unmatched junction bases: 1. The CDR3 spans 13 residues. Germline CDR1 is DFQATT and CDR2 is SNEGSKA (reference sequence). This sample stems from a study of blood T cells in healthy people across ages. On the study more broadly: Template-switching capture recovered about one barcoded beta molecule per two T cells.

PCR was performed a second time for 7 to 11 cycles using a sample-barcoded 5' primer and a J-beta primer mix. TCRdb reprocessed the 5' RACE reads with MiXCR, giving one entry per CDR3 protein. The sample includes roughly 860,000 distinct CDR3 sequences, 55% to 65% of them seen just once. The clonotype comes from a man between 25 and 39 years old in good health. The chain uses TRBV20-1 and TRBJ1-5; TRBD1 agrees at 9 bases. The sample consisted of blood. CDR3 DNA sequence: TGCAGTGCTAGTGGACAGGGGAATCAGCCCCAGCATTTT. Translation gives CSASGQGNQPQHF.